This T cell receptor (beta chain) emerged from a study of read filtering for tumor transcriptome and immune sequencing. Study-wide context: Patients were around 17 male and 11 to 15 female, mean age roughly 68 years, range roughly 47 to 80. R-ISS stage counts were eight or nine for I, about 15 for II, 6 or 7 for III. TCR-mapped reads were about 3.5 to 10.27 million with IR-seq versus about 85 to 1,300 with RNA-seq.

This library used approximately 370 ng RNA and molecular barcoded adaptors spanning alpha/delta and beta/gamma chains. TCRdb reprocessed the reads via MiXCR and lists one record per CDR3 protein. The sample carries approximately 61,000 distinct CDR3 sequences, roughly a fifth recorded once. This clonotype was recorded at least ten times. Every patient had bone marrow sampled while the disease was active. The CDR3 extends over 17 amino acids. The V segment lost 0 bases and the J segment 3 bases; nucleotides outside the gene matches: 7. Germline lookup yields CDR1 LNHNV and CDR2 YYDKDF (reference sequence).

This clonotype was obtained from a donor at least 40 years old with multiple myeloma. Sequenced: a population of CD138-negative cells sorted from bone marrow. The genes are TRBV15 and TRBJ2-2, with 7 bases matching TRBD1. The CDR3 loop reads CATSRDIGTVDTGELFF. In DNA, the CDR3 is TGTGCCACCAGCAGAGATATTGGGACAGTTGACACCGGGGAGCTGTTTTTT. The full variable domain, its missing parts supplied by reference TRBV15 and TRBJ2-2, is DAMVIQNPRYQVTQFGKPVTLSCSQTLNHNVMYWYQQKSSQAPKLLFHYYDKDFNNEADTPDNFQSRRPNTSFCFLDIRSPGLGDTAMYLCATSRDIGTVDTGELFFGEGSRLTVL.